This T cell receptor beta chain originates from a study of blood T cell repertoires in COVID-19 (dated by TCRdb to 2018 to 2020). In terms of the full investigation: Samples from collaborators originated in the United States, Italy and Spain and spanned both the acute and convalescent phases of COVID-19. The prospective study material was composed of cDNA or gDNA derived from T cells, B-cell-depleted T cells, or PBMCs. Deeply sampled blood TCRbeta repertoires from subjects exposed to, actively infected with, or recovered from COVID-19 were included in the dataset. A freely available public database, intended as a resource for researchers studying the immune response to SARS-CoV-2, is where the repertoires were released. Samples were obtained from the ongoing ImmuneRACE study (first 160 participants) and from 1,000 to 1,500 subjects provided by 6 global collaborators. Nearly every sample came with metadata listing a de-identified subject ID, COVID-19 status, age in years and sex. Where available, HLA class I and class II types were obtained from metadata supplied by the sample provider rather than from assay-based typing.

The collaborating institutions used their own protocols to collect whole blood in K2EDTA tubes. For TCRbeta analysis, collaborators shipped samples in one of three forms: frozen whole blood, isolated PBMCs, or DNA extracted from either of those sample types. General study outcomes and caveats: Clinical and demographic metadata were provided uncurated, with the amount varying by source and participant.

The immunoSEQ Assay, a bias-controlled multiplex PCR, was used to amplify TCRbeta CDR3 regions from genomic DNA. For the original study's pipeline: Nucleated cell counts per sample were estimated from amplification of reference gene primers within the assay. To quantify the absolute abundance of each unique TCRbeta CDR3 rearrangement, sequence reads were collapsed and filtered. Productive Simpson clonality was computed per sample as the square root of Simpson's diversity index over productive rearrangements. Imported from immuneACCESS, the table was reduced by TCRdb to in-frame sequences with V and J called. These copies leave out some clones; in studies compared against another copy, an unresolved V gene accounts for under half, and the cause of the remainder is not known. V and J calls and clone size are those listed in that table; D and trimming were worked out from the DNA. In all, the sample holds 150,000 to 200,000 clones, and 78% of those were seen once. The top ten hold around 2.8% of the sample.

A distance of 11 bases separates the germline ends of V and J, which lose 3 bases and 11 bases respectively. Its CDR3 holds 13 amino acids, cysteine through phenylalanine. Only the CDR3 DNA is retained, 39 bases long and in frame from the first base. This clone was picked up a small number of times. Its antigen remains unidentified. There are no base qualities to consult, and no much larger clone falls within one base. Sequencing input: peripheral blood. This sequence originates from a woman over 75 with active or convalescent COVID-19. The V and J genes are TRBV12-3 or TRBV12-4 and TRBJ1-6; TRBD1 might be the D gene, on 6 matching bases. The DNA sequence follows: TGTGCCAGCAGTTTGAGGACAGAGGCACCCCTCCACTTT. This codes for CASSLRTEAPLHF.